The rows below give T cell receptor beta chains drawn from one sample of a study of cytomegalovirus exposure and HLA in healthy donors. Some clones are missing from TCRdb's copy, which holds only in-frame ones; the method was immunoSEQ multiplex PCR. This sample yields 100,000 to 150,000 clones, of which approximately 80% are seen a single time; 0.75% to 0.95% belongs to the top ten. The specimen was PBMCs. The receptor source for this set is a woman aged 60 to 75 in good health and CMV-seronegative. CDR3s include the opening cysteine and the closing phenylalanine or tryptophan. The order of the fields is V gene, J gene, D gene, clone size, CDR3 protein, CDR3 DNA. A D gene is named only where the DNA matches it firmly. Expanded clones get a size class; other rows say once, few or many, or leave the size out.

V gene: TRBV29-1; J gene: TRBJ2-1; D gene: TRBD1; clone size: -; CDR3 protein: CSVLLGTGVLNEQFF; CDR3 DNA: TGCAGCGTTCTTCTCGGGACAGGGGTCTTGAATGAGCAGTTCTTC
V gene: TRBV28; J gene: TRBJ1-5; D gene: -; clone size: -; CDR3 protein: CASSYAGGNQPQHF; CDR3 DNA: TGTGCCAGCTCCTATGCAGGGGGCAATCAGCCCCAGCATTTT
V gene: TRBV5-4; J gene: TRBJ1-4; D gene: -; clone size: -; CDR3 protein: CASSKGMGQANEKLFF; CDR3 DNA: TGTGCCAGCAGCAAGGGGATGGGTCAGGCTAATGAAAAACTGTTTTTT
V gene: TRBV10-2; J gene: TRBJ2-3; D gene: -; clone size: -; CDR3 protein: CASLRAGFTDTQYF; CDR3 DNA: TGCGCCAGCTTGAGGGCGGGATTCACAGATACGCAGTATTTT
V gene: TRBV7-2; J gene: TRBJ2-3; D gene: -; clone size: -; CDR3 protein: CASSLFGASTDTQYF; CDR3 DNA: TGTGCCAGCAGCTTATTCGGAGCTAGCACAGATACGCAGTATTTT
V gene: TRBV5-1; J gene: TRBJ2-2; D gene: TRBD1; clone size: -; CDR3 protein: CASSLYQAGGVAGELFF; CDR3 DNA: TGCGCCAGCAGCTTGTATCAGGCAGGGGGAGTAGCCGGGGAGCTGTTTTTT
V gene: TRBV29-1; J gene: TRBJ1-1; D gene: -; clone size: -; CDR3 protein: CSVEVPRGGTVNTEAFF; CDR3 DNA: TGCAGCGTTGAAGTTCCCCGGGGAGGAACGGTGAACACTGAAGCTTTCTTT
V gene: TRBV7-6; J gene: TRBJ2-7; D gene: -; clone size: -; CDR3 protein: CASSTPGSSYEQYF; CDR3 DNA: TGTGCCAGCAGCACACCGGGGAGCTCCTACGAGCAGTACTTC
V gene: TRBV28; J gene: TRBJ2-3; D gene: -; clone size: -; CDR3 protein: CASSSSRNRNTQYF; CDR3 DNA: TGTGCCAGCAGCTCCTCCCGCAACAGGAATACGCAGTATTTT
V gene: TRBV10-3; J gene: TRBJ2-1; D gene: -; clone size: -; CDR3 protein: CAISEQNGANRGNNEQFF; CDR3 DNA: TGTGCCATCAGTGAGCAAAATGGGGCGAACCGTGGCAACAATGAGCAGTTCTTC
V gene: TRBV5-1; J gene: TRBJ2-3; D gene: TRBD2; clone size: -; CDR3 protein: CASSLGGLAETDTQYF; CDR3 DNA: TGCGCCAGCAGCTTGGGAGGACTAGCGGAAACAGATACGCAGTATTTT
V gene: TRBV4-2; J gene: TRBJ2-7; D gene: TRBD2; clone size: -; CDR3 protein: CASSQLLGGTSLFEQYF; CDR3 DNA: TGTGCCAGCAGCCAACTACTGGGGGGGACTAGTTTGTTCGAGCAGTACTTC
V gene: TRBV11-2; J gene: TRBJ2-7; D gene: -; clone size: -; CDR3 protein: CASSNPGMAYEQYF; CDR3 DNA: TGTGCCAGCAGCAACCCGGGAATGGCCTACGAGCAGTACTTC
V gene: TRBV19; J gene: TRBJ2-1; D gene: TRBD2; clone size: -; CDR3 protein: CASRRTSGDSSYNEQFF; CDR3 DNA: TGTGCCAGTAGAAGGACTAGCGGGGACAGCTCCTACAATGAGCAGTTCTTC
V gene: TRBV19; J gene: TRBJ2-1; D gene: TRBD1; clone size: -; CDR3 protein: CASSYGTVYNEQFF; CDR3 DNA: TGTGCCAGTAGCTATGGGACAGTCTACAATGAGCAGTTCTTC
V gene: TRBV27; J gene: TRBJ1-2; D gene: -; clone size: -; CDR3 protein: CASSPGIGYTF; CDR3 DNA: TGTGCCAGTTCCCCCGGTATTGGCTACACCTTC
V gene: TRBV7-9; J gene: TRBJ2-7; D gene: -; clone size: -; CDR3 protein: CASSPPRTPWGDEQYF; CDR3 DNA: TGTGCCAGCAGCCCCCCTCGCACCCCATGGGGCGACGAGCAGTACTTC
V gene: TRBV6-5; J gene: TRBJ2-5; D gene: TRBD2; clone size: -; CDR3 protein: CASSYHGLALETQYF; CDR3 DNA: TGTGCCAGCAGTTACCACGGACTAGCGCTGGAGACCCAGTACTTC
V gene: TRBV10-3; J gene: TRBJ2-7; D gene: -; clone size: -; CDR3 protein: CASGGGSSYEQYF; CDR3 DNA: TGTGCCAGCGGTGGCGGAAGCTCCTACGAGCAGTACTTC
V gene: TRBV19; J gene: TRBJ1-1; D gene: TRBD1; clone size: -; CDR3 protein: CASSEGQANTEAFF; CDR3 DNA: TGTGCCAGTAGTGAGGGACAGGCGAACACTGAAGCTTTCTTT
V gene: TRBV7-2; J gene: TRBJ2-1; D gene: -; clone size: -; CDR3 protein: CASSPDSASYNEQFF; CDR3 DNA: TGTGCCAGCAGCCCGGACAGTGCTTCCTACAATGAGCAGTTCTTC
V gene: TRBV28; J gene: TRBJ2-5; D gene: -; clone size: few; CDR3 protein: CASSQTLGFQETQYF; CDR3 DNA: TGTGCCAGCAGCCAAACACTAGGCTTCCAAGAGACCCAGTACTTC
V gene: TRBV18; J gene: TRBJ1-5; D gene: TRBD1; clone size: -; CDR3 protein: CASSPGQGGPNQPQHF; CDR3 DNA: TGTGCCAGCTCACCGGGACAGGGTGGACCCAATCAGCCCCAGCATTTT
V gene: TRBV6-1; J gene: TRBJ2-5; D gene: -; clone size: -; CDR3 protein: CASSPRHSQETQYF; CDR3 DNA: TGTGCCAGCAGTCCGAGACACAGCCAAGAGACCCAGTACTTC
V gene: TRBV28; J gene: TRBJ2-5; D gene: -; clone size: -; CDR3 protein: CATLPSRGPGETQYF; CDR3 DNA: TGTGCCACGCTCCCTAGTCGGGGTCCCGGAGAGACCCAGTACTTC
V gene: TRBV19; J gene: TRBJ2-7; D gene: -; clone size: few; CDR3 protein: CASSEIPSAYEQYF; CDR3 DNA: TGTGCCAGTAGTGAGATCCCGAGTGCGTACGAGCAGTACTTC
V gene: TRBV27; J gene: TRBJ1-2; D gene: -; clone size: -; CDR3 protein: CASSFHANYGYTF; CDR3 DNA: TGTGCCAGCAGTTTTCATGCTAACTATGGCTACACCTTC
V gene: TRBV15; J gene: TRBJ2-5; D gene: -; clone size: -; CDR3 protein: CATSRDRGETQYF; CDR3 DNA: TGTGCCACCAGCAGAGATCGAGGAGAGACCCAGTACTTC
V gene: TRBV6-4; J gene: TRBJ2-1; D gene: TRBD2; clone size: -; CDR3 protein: CASTWGTSGRSVSYNEQFF; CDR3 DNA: TGTGCCAGCACCTGGGGGACTAGCGGGAGAAGTGTTTCCTACAATGAGCAGTTCTTC
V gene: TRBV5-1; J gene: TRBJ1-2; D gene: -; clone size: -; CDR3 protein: CASGRGQSINYGYTF; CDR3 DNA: TGCGCCAGCGGCCGAGGACAGTCGATTAACTATGGCTACACCTTC
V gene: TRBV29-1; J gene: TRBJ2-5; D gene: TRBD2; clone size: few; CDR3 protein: CSVWTSGGRETQYF; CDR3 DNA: TGCAGCGTCTGGACTAGCGGGGGACGGGAGACCCAGTACTTC
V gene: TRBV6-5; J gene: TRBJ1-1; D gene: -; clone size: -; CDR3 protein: CASTKQRNTEAFF; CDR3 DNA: TGTGCCAGCACCAAACAGAGAAACACTGAAGCTTTCTTT
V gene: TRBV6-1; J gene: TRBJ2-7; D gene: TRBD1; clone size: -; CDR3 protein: CASSDYGTDSYEQYF; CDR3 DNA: TGTGCCAGCAGTGATTATGGGACAGATTCTTACGAGCAGTACTTC
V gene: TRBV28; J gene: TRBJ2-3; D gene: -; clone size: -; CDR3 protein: CASTYRTDTQYF; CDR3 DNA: TGTGCCAGCACCTATCGTACAGATACGCAGTATTTT
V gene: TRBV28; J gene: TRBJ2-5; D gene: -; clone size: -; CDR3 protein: CASRRTLGETQYF; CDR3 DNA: TGTGCCAGCAGACGGACACTTGGGGAGACCCAGTACTTC
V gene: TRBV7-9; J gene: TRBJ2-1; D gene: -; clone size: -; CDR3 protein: CASDRDSDNEQFF; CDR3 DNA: TGTGCCAGCGACCGAGACTCAGACAATGAGCAGTTCTTC
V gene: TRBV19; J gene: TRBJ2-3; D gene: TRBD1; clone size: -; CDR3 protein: CASSMEIGQGKHRPTDTQYF; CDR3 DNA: TGTGCCAGTAGTATGGAGATCGGACAGGGTAAACATAGGCCCACAGATACGCAGTATTTT
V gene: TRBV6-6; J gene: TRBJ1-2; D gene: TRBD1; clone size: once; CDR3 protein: CASSRQGNYGYTF; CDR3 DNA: TGTGCCAGCAGTCGACAGGGAAACTATGGCTACACCTTC
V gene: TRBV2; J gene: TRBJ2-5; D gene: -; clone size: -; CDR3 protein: CASSAPQRQGEQYF; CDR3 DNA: TGTGCCAGCAGTGCGCCCCAGCGGCAAGGAGAGCAGTACTTC
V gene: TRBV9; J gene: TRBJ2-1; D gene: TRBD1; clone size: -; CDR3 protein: CASSVGPGGYNEQFF; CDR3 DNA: TGTGCCAGCAGCGTAGGTCCAGGGGGTTACAATGAGCAGTTCTTC
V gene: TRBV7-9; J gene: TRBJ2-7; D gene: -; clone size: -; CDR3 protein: CASSLAGQFPREQYF; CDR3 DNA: TGTGCCAGCAGCTTAGCAGGACAGTTTCCGAGGGAGCAGTACTTC
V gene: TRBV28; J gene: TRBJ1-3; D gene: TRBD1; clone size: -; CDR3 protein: CASRGTGGASDTIYF; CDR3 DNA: TGTGCCAGCAGGGGGACAGGGGGCGCTTCAGACACCATATATTTT
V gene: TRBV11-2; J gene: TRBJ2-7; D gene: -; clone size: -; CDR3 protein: CASSHINPGLLYEQYF; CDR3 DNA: TGTGCCAGCAGCCACATAAATCCTGGGCTACTCTACGAGCAGTACTTC
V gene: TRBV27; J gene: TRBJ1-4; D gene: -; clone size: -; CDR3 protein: CASSLSTGSNEKLFF; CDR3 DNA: TGTGCCAGCAGTTTATCTACAGGGTCTAATGAAAAACTGTTTTTT
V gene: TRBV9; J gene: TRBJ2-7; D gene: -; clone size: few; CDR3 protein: CASSVGTEPSEQYF; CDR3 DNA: TGTGCCAGCAGCGTAGGTACAGAACCCAGCGAGCAGTACTTC
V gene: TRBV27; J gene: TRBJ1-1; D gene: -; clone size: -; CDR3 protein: CASSPLGGTEAFF; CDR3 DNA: TGTGCCAGCAGTCCACTAGGGGGAACTGAAGCTTTCTTT
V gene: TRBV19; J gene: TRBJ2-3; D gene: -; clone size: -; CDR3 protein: CASSPSRETDTQYF; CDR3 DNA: TGTGCCAGTAGTCCTTCCAGGGAAACAGATACGCAGTATTTT
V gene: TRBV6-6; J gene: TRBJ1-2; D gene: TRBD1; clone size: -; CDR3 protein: CASSPRQGAYGYTF; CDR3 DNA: TGTGCCAGCAGCCCTCGACAGGGGGCCTATGGCTACACCTTC
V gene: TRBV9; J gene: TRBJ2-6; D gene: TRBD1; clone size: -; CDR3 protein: CASSPRTGRGGANVLTF; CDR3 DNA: TGTGCCAGCAGCCCCCGGACAGGGCGTGGCGGGGCCAACGTCCTGACTTTC
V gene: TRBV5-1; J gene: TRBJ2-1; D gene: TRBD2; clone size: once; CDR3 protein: CASSLTPSGATYNEQFF; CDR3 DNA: TGCGCCAGCAGCTTGACCCCTAGCGGAGCTACCTACAATGAGCAGTTCTTC
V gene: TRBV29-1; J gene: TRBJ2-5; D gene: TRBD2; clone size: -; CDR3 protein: CSVRLAENQETQYF; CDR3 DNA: TGCAGCGTCAGACTAGCGGAAAACCAAGAGACCCAGTACTTC
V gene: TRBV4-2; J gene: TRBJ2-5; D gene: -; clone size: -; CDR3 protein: CASSLPTATRQETQYF; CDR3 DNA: TGTGCCAGCAGCCTTCCGACAGCAACGAGACAAGAGACCCAGTACTTC
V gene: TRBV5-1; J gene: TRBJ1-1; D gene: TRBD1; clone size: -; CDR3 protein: CASSTGTEPNTEAFF; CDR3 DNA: TGCGCCAGCAGCACCGGGACAGAACCGAACACTGAAGCTTTCTTT
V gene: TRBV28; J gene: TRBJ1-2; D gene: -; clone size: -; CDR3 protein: CASSRDTLGGYTF; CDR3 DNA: TGTGCCAGCAGCCGGGACACTCTGGGGGGCTACACCTTC
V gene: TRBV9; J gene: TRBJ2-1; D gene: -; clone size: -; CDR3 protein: CASSPDLAGYNEQFF; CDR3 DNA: TGTGCCAGCAGCCCCGACTTGGCGGGGTACAATGAGCAGTTCTTC
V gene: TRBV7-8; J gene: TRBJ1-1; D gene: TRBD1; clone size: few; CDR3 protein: CASSLSRTGGVRNTEAFF; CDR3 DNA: TGTGCCAGCAGCTTATCTAGGACAGGGGGCGTCAGGAACACTGAAGCTTTCTTT
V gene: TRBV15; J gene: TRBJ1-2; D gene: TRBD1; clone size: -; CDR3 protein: CATSSAQGYYGYTF; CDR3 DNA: TGTGCCACCAGCAGTGCACAGGGGTACTATGGCTACACCTTC
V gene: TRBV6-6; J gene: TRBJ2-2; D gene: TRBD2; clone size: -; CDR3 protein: CASWGTSGTGELFF; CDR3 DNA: TGTGCCAGCTGGGGGACTAGCGGCACCGGGGAGCTGTTTTTT
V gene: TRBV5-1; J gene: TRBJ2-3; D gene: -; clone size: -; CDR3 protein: CASSLGTETDTQYF; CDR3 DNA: TGCGCCAGCAGCTTGGGGACAGAAACAGATACGCAGTATTTT